Presented here are 6 T cell receptor beta chains from one specimen sequenced in a study of shared clonotypes between healthy human individuals. Produced via immunoSEQ multiplex PCR; TCRdb's table is partial and in-frame only. The sample holds 550,000 to 850,000 clones, over 65% seen once. The sequencing input was memory CD4+ T cells sorted from blood. The subset is: CD45RA-negative fraction. Every receptor here comes from a woman in her 30s in good health.

The CDR3 is CASSARGQGTIEQYF. DNA of the CDR3: TGTGCCAGCAGTGCGCGGGGACAGGGAACAATCGAGCAGTACTTC. The V and J genes are TRBV11-2 and TRBJ2-7; 9 bases map to TRBD1. V lost 6 bases and J lost 6; bases outside the gene matches: 12. Per the germline V gene, CDR1 is SGHAT and CDR2 is FQNNGV. CDR3 size: 15 residues.

This clone was observed a single time. The rearrangement uses TRBV25-1 and TRBJ2-7; 13 bases line up with TRBD2. Unmatched junction bases numbered 4, after V lost 5 bases and J lost 3 bases. The length of the CDR3 is 15 residues. CDR1 is MGHDK, CDR2 SYGVNS, per germline. The CDR3 DNA reads as TGTGCCAGCAGTACCCGGACTAGCGGGAGCTACGAGCAGTACTTC. Protein sequence: CASSTRTSGSYEQYF.

This chain joins TRBV5-4 and TRBJ1-4; TRBD1 aligns across 9 bases. The CDR3 extends over 14 amino acids. V gave up 4 bases and J gave up 4 bases; unmatched junction bases: 2. Germline V gives CDR1 SGHNT, CDR2 YYREEE (reference sequence). This CDR3 reads CASSQDRGNEKLFF. DNA for the CDR3: TGTGCCAGCAGCCAGGACAGGGGTAATGAAAAACTGTTTTTT.

On this clone itself: One junction end disagrees with the germline gene, perhaps due to a read error. The chain combines TRBV30 with TRBJ1-2, with a weak D call TRBD1 (5 bases). CDR3 length: 14 amino acids. Germline V lookup: CDR1 GTSNPN, CDR2 SVGIG (reference sequence). DNA of the CDR3: TGCCCGACAGCGAAAAGAGGGGTGTGGTGCGGCTACACCTTC. Translation: CPTAKRGVWCGYTF.

This chain connects TRBV11-2 to TRBJ2-2; 14 positions agree with TRBD2. The CDR3 runs to 17 residues. Germline V gene lookup returns CDR1 SGHAT and CDR2 FQNNGV. With 4 bases clipped from V and 6 bases from J, the junction kept 7 bases outside the gene matches. CDR3 nucleotide sequence: TGTGCCAGCAGCTCCGGGACTAGCGGGAGCAGGGCCGGGGAGCTGTTTTTT. As protein: CASSSGTSGSRAGELFF.

This clone was counted between two and nine times. The chain couples TRBV5-4 to TRBJ2-2; the D is unclear. This CDR3 region has 15 residues. Germline CDR1 is SGHNT and CDR2 is YYREEE (reference sequence). V shed 2 bases and J shed 2 bases, with 10 bases lying between them. The chain's CDR3 is CASSFLGFNTGELFF. DNA for the CDR3: TGTGCCAGCAGCTTTCTGGGCTTCAACACCGGGGAGCTGTTTTTT.